The clone carrying this TCR beta chain came up many times. Trimming removed 7 bases at V and 6 bases at J, with 13 bases between. The CDR3 is 13 amino acids. The germline V gene has CDR1 SGHRS and CDR2 YFSETQ. TCRdb analysed the RT-PCR reads with MiXCR anew, one entry per CDR3 protein. The sample includes about 680,000 distinct CDR3 sequences, 12% to 15% of them seen just once. The TCR sequence derives from a female donor in good health, serving as a healthy control. Material: memory CD4+ T cells from blood. The rearrangement joins TRBV5-1 to TRBJ2-2; a weak D match, TRBD2 (5 bases). DNA for the CDR3: TGCGCCAGCCGAATTCGAGCGGCCGGGGAGCTGTTTTTT. Residues: CASRIRAAGELFF.